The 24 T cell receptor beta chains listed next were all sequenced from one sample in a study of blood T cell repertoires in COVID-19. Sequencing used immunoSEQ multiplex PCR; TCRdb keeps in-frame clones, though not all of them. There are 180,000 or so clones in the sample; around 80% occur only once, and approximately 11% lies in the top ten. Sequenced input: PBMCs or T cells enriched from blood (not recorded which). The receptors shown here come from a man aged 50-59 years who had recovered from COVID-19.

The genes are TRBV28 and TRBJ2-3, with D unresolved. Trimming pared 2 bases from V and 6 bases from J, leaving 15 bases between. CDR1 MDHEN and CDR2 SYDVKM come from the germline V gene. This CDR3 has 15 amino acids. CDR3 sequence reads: CASSLRFYGSDTQYF. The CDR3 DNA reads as TGTGCCAGCAGTTTACGATTTTATGGCTCGGATACGCAGTATTTT.

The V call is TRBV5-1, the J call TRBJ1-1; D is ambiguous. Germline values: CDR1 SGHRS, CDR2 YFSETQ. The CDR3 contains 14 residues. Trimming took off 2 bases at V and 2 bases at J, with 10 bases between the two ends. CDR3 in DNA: TGCGCCAGCAGCTTCCAACAACCAAACACTGAAGCTTTCTTT. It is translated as CASSFQQPNTEAFF.

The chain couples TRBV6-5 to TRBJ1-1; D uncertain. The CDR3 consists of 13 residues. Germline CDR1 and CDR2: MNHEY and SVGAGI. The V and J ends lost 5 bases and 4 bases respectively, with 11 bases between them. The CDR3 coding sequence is TGTGCCAGCAGTAGAGGGTTTGGCACTGAAGCTTTCTTT. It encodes CASSRGFGTEAFF.

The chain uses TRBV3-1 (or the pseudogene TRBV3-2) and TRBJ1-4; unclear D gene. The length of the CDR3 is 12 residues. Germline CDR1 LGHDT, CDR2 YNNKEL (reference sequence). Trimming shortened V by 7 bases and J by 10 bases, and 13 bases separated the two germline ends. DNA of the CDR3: TGTGCCAGCAACTCACTCGGAGGAAAACTGTTTTTT. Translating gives CASNSLGGKLFF.

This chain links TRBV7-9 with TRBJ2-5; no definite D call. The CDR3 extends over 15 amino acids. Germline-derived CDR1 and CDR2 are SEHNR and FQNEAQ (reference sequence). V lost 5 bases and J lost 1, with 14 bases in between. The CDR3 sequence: CASSADPWSQETQYF. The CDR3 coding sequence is TGTGCCAGCAGCGCAGATCCCTGGTCCCAAGAGACCCAGTACTTC. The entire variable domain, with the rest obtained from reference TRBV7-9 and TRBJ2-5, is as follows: DTGVSQNPRHKITKRGQNVTFRCDPISEHNRLYWYRQTLGQGPEFLTYFQNEAQLEKSRLLSDRFSAERPKGSFSTLEIQRTEQGDSAMYLCASSADPWSQETQYFGPGTRLLVL.

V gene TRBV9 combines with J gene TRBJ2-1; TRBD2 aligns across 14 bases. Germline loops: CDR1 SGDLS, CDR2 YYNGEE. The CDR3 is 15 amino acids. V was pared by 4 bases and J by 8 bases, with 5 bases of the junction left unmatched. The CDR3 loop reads CASSLGLAGDYEQFF. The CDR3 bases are TGTGCCAGCAGCTTGGGACTAGCGGGAGATTATGAGCAGTTCTTC. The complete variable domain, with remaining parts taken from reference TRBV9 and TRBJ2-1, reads DSGVTQTPKHLITATGQRVTLRCSPRSGDLSVYWYQQSLDQGLQFLIQYYNGEERAKGNILERFSAQQFPDLHSELNLSSLELGDSALYFCASSLGLAGDYEQFFGPGTRLTVL.

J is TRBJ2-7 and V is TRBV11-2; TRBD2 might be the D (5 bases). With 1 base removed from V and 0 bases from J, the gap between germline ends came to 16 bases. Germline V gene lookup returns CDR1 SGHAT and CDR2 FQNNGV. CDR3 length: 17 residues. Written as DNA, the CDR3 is TGTGCCAGCAGCTTAGTGGGTCAGGACTGGGACTCCTACGAGCAGTACTTC. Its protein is CASSLVGQDWDSYEQYF.

The CDR3 bases are TGTGCCAGCAGTTTGTCCGGGACAGCTTTCCCCGAGCAGTACTTC. Protein sequence: CASSLSGTAFPEQYF. The J gene is TRBJ2-7, the V gene TRBV28; 7 bases line up with TRBD1. Germline V gives CDR1 MDHEN, CDR2 SYDVKM. With 3 bases clipped from V and 6 bases from J, the junction kept 11 bases outside the gene matches. The CDR3 is 15 residues long.

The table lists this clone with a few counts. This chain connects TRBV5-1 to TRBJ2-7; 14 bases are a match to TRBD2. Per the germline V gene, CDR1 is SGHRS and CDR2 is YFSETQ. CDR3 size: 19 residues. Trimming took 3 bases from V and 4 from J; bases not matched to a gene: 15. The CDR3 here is CASSSVGLGTSGRRYEQYF. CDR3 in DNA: TGCGCCAGCAGCTCGGTAGGGCTCGGGACTAGCGGGAGACGGTACGAGCAGTACTTC.

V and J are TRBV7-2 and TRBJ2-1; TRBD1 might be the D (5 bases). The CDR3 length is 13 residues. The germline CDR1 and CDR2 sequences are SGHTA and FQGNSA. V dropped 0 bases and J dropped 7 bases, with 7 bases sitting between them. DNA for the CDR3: TGTGCCAGCAGCTTAGCAGGGGCGAATGAGCAGTTCTTC. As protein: CASSLAGANEQFF.

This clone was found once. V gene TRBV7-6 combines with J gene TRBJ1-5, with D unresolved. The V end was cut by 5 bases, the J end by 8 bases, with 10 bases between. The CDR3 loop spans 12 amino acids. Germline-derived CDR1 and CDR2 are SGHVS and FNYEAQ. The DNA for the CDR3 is TGTGCCAGCAGCCCTCTAAATGAGCCCCAGCATTTT. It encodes CASSPLNEPQHF.

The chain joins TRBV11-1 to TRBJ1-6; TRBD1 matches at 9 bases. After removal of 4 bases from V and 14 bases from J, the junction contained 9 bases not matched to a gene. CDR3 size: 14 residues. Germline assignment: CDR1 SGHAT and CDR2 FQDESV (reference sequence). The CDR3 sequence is CASSWDRASSALHF. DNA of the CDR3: TGTGCCAGCAGCTGGGACAGGGCCTCATCGGCCCTCCACTTT.

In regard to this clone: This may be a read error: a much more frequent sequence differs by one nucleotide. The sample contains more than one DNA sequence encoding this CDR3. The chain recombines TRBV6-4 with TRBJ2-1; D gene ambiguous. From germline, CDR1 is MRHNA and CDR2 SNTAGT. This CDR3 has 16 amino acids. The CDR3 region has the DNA TGTGCCAGCAGCGACTCGACTGCCCGCTCCTACAATGAGCAGTTCTTC. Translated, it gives CASSDSTARSYNEQFF.

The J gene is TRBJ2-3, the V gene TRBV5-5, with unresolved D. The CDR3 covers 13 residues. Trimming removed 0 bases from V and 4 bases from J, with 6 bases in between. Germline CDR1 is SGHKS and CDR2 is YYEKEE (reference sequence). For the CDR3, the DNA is TGTGCCAGCAGCTTGGGATCGGCAGATACGCAGTATTTT. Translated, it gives CASSLGSADTQYF.

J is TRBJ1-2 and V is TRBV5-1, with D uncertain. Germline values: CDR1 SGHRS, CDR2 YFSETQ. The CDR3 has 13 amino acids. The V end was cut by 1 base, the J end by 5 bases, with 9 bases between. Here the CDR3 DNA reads TGCGCCAGCAGCTTGACGGGGAAGTATGGCTACACCTTC. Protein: CASSLTGKYGYTF.

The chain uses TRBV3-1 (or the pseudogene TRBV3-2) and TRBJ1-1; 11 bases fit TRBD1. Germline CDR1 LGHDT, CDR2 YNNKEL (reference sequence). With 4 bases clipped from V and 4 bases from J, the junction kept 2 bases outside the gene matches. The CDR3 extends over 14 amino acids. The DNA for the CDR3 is TGTGCCAGCAGCCGAGGGACAGGGGGCACTGAAGCTTTCTTT. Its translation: CASSRGTGGTEAFF.

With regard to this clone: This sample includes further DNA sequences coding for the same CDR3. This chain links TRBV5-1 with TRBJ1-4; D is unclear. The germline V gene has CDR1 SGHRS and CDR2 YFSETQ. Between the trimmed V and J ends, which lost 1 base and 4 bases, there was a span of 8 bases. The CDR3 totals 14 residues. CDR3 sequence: CASSLTGGNEKLFF. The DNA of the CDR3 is TGCGCCAGCAGCTTGACCGGCGGTAATGAAAAACTGTTTTTT.

The CDR3 DNA follows: TGTGCCAGCAGCTTAGGGCAGGATGGGCGAGGCTACACCTTC. Its translation is CASSLGQDGRGYTF. J is TRBJ1-2 and V is TRBV11-2; D ambiguous. Trimming stripped 1 base from V and 8 bases from J, with 14 bases between. The CDR3 spans 14 residues. Per germline, CDR1 SGHAT and CDR2 FQNNGV.

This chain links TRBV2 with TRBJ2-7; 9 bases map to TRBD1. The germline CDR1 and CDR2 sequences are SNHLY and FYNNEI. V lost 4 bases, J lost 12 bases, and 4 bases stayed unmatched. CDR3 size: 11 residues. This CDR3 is CASSGDRVLYF. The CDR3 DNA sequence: TGTGCCAGCAGTGGGGACAGGGTGTTGTACTTC.

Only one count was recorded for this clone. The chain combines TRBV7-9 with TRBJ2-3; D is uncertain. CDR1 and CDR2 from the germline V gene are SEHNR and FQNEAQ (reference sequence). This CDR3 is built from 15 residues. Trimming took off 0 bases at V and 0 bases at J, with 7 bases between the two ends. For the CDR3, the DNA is TGTGCCAGCAGCTTAGCTACTACTAGCACAGATACGCAGTATTTT. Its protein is CASSLATTSTDTQYF.

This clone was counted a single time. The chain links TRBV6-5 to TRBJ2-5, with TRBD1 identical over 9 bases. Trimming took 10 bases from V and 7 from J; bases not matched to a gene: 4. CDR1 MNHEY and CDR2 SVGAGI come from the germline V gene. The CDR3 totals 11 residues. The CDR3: CATDRGGTQYF. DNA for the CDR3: TGTGCCACGGACAGGGGAGGGACCCAGTACTTC.

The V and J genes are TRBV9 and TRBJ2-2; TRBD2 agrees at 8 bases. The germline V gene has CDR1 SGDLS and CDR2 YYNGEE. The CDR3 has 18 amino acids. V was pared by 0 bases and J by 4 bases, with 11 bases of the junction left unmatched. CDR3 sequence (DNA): TGTGCCAGCAGCGTAGATATCAGCGGGGGACGGGGCACCGGGGAGCTGTTTTTT. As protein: CASSVDISGGRGTGELFF.

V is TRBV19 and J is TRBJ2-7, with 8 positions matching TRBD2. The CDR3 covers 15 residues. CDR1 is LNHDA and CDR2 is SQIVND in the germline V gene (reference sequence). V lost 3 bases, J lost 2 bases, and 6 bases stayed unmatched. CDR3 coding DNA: TGTGCCAGTAGTATGGTAGGTAGCGGGGCCTACGAGCAGTACTTC. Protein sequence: CASSMVGSGAYEQYF.

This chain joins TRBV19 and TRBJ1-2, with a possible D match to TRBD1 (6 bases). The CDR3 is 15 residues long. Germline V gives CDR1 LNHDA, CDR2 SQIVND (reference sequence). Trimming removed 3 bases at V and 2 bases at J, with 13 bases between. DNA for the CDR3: TGTGCCAGTAGTATGCCGGGACAACTAAACTATGGCTACACCTTC. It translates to CASSMPGQLNYGYTF. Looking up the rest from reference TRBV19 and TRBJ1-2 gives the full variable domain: DGGITQSPKYLFRKEGQNVTLSCEQNLNHDAMYWYRQDPGQGLRLIYYSQIVNDFQKGDIAEGYSVSREKKESFPLTVTSAQKNPTAFYLCASSMPGQLNYGYTFGSGTRLTVV.